The clone carrying this TCR beta chain was counted a few times. Its antigen is undetermined. The TCRbeta library was prepared with unique molecular identifiers. TCRdb re-derived calls from the PCR reads in MiXCR, one entry per CDR3 protein. Among fewer than 750,000 distinct CDR3 sequences listed, 20% to 25% were seen once. This specimen comes from a study of T-cell reconstitution after alpha-beta-depleted transplantation in children. The study, taken as a whole, reports: The study traced high day-60 TCRbeta diversity in some patients to surviving recipient T cells and thymic progenitors. From newly produced T cells came most of the T-cell counts and diversity one year after transplant. After transplant, at about two months, alpha-beta T cells were reportedly derived from several hundred expanded graft clones.

V was clipped by 5 bases and J by 2 bases; unmatched bases: 10. CDR3 length: 16 residues. Germline CDR1 SGHRS, CDR2 YFSETQ. This TCR was recovered from a boy under two years old who had a stem cell transplant for acute myeloid leukemia, so the T cells may come from the graft donor. The chain links TRBV5-1 to TRBJ2-5; 9 positions agree with TRBD1. Sequenced here: PBMCs, mostly from graft donor cells, sampled 360 days after TCRalphabeta/CD19-depleted stem cell transplant. CDR3 in DNA: TGCGCCAGCAGATTTTATGGGACAGGGCTTCAAGAGACCCAGTACTTC. Translation gives CASRFYGTGLQETQYF.